The 24 T cell receptor beta chains below all came from one sample that was sequenced in a study of vaccination and CD4 T cells after COVID-19. With the Oncomine TCR Beta short-read assay, DNA from cultured CD4+ T cells was sequenced. TCRdb ran MiXCR on the PCR reads and lists one entry per CDR3 protein. Of 15,000 to 20,000 distinct CDR3 sequences listed, under 55% are singletons. These receptors have no known antigen. Treatment meaning: roughly ten-day PBMC culture with coronavirus spike peptide pools or control peptides (ViraFEST assay). The material sequenced was CD4+ T cells from blood, cultured in vitro, taken before SARS-CoV-2 vaccination. All receptors come from a human donor who had recovered from COVID-19.

The chain uses TRBV27 and TRBJ2-1; D gene ambiguous. The germline gives CDR1 MNHEY, CDR2 SMNVEV (reference sequence). The CDR3 covers 12 residues. Trimming removed 8 bases from V and 6 bases from J, with 11 bases in between. This CDR3 reads CASAPRSNEQFF. The CDR3 DNA is TGTGCCAGCGCCCCCCGGTCCAATGAGCAGTTCTTC.

This clonotype occurred a few times. The gene calls are TRBV7-2 and TRBJ2-5, with TRBD2 identical over 16 bases. Germline lookup yields CDR1 SGHTA and CDR2 FQGNSA. The CDR3 length is 20 residues. J gave up 0 bases and V 5 bases, and 12 bases lay outside the gene matches. CDR3: CASSIPGPGLAGGYQETQYF. DNA for the CDR3: TGTGCCAGCAGCATACCAGGACCGGGACTAGCGGGGGGGTACCAAGAGACCCAGTACTTC.

The V call is TRBV6-1, the J call TRBJ2-3; D may be TRBD1 (6 bases). V lost 7 bases to trimming and J lost 1 base, with 12 bases between them. In germline, CDR1 is MNHNS, CDR2 SASEGT. The CDR3 loop spans 14 amino acids. For the CDR3, the DNA is TGTGCCAGCACCATACGACAGGGCACAGATACGCAGTATTTT. Translation gives CASTIRQGTDTQYF.

The gene calls are TRBV12-3 or TRBV12-4 and TRBJ2-1; no clear D. V was trimmed by 6 bases and J by 2 bases, leaving 5 bases between them. CDR3 length equals 12 residues. This CDR3 is CASSRPYNEQFF. CDR3 in DNA: TGTGCCAGCAGCCGCCCCTACAATGAGCAGTTCTTC.

The chain carries TRBV7-2 and TRBJ1-1, with D perhaps matching TRBD1 (6 bases). Per germline, CDR1 SGHTA and CDR2 FQGNSA. With 3 bases removed from V and 8 bases from J, the gap between germline ends came to 13 bases. This CDR3 has 13 amino acids. CDR3 region: CASSFHGQLEAFF. The DNA of the CDR3 is TGTGCCAGCAGCTTCCATGGACAGTTAGAAGCTTTCTTT.

The table lists this clonotype with a few counts. The rearrangement joins TRBV27 to TRBJ2-3; D is perhaps TRBD1 or TRBD2 (5 bases each). This CDR3 contains 15 residues. The ends were cut back, 1 base at V and 4 bases at J, with 12 bases in the middle. Germline CDR1 reads MNHEY; CDR2 reads SMNVEV (reference sequence). In DNA form, the CDR3 reads TGTGCCAGCAGTTTATTTGGGGGAATGGCAGATACGCAGTATTTT. Translation: CASSLFGGMADTQYF.

The chain employs TRBV20-1 and TRBJ2-5; D could derive from TRBD1 or TRBD2 (5 bases each). In germline, CDR1 is DFQATT, CDR2 SNEGSKA (reference sequence). The CDR3 sequence is 15 residues long. V was shortened by 0 bases and J by 4 bases, with 15 bases between the two germline ends. CDR3 DNA sequence: TGCAGTGCTAGAGACGTGAGGGCAGGGCTAGAGACCCAGTACTTC. This translates into CSARDVRAGLETQYF.

This chain connects TRBV6-1 to TRBJ1-5, with TRBD1 identical over 7 bases. V shed 6 bases, J shed 2 bases, and the junction held 7 bases outside the gene matches. The CDR3 runs to 15 residues. The germline V gene encodes CDR1 MNHNS and CDR2 SASEGT. Here the CDR3 reads CASSSTGIGNQPQHF. The CDR3 nucleotides read TGTGCCAGCAGCTCGACAGGGATCGGCAATCAGCCCCAGCATTTT.

The rearrangement uses TRBV19 and TRBJ2-7; TRBD2 matches at 8 bases. V lost 3 bases, J lost 2 bases, and 18 bases stayed unmatched. From germline, CDR1 is LNHDA and CDR2 SQIVND (reference sequence). This CDR3 spans 19 amino acids. The CDR3 DNA reads as TGTGCCAGTAGTATTTCGTTCCCACGCCAGGGCGGGAGGACCTACGAGCAGTACTTC. Its protein is CASSISFPRQGGRTYEQYF.

This clonotype was found a few times. The chain combines TRBV20-1 with TRBJ2-2, with D perhaps TRBD1 (6 bases). V lost 2 bases, J lost 0 bases, and 10 bases lay in between. Germline V gives CDR1 DFQATT, CDR2 SNEGSKA (reference sequence). This CDR3 contains 15 residues. CDR3 in DNA: TGCAGTGCTAGACGCGGACAGACGAACACCGGGGAGCTGTTTTTT. The encoded protein is CSARRGQTNTGELFF.

This chain links TRBV2 with TRBJ1-6, with D tentatively TRBD1 (5 bases). Germline V CDR1 and CDR2: SNHLY, FYNNEI. Trimming took 7 bases from V and 1 from J, leaving 11 bases between them. CDR3 length equals 15 residues. The CDR3 spells CASTGGASYNSPLHF. As DNA, the CDR3 is TGTGCCAGCACGGGGGGAGCTTCCTATAATTCACCCCTCCACTTT.

This clonotype occurred once. This sequence joins TRBV18 and TRBJ1-2; a weak D match, TRBD1 (6 bases). CDR3 length: 16 residues. Germline V gene lookup returns CDR1 KGHSH and CDR2 LQKENI. V gave up 5 bases and J gave up 4 bases, with 20 bases separating them. CDR3 coding DNA: TGTGCCAGCTCATCACAAGAAGGGGGGGTCGGCTATGGCTACACCTTC. It is translated as CASSSQEGGVGYGYTF.

The chain has TRBV5-6 and TRBJ1-3; D gene uncertain. Germline CDR1 and CDR2: SGHDT and YYEEEE. V was shortened by 3 bases and J by 6 bases, with 16 bases between the two germline ends. The CDR3 consists of 15 residues. CDR3 protein: CASSYGRLMENTIYF. Here the CDR3 DNA reads TGTGCCAGCAGCTATGGACGGCTTATGGAAAACACCATATATTTT.

This clonotype was counted a few times. The genes are TRBV11-2 and TRBJ1-6; D is unresolved. The CDR3 runs to 15 residues. V was cut by 1 base and J by 6 bases, with 10 bases left in between. Looked up from germline, CDR1 is SGHAT and CDR2 is FQNNGV. CDR3 bases: TGTGCCAGCAGCTTAGGTTTTGCCACTAATTCACCCCTCCACTTT. Translating gives CASSLGFATNSPLHF. Full variable domain (outside the CDR3, taken from reference TRBV11-2 and TRBJ1-6): EAGVAQSPRYKIIEKRQSVAFWCNPISGHATLYWYQQILGQGPKLLIQFQNNGVVDDSQLPKDRFSAERLKGVDSTLKIQPAKLEDSAVYLCASSLGFATNSPLHFGNGTRLTVT.

This chain uses TRBV20-1 with TRBJ1-1; D is perhaps TRBD1 (6 bases). The CDR3 has 13 amino acids. V lost 2 bases to trimming and J lost 8 bases, with 15 bases between them. Germline CDR1 and CDR2: DFQATT and SNEGSKA (reference sequence). This chain's CDR3 is CSARRGGAVEAFF. The CDR3 coding sequence is TGCAGTGCTAGAAGAGGGGGGGCTGTAGAAGCTTTCTTT.

In this sample, this clonotype turned up a few times. J is TRBJ1-3 and V is TRBV20-1; 7 nucleotides line up with TRBD1. Germline-derived CDR1 and CDR2 are DFQATT and SNEGSKA (reference sequence). Trimming at V came to 5 bases and at J to 0 bases, leaving 10 bases not matched to a gene. There are 16 residues in the CDR3. CDR3 residues: CSAQLGGLSSGNTIYF. The CDR3 bases are TGCAGTGCTCAGCTAGGGGGCTTAAGCTCTGGAAACACCATATATTTT.

This clonotype was detected a few times. The chain uses TRBV6-2 or TRBV6-3 and TRBJ1-6; no definite D call. V was trimmed by 0 bases and J by 7 bases, leaving 13 bases between them. The CDR3 spans 16 residues. Germline CDR1 and CDR2: MNHEY and SVGEGT. The DNA for the CDR3 is TGTGCCAGCAGTTACTCCACTCCTGGCGGGAATTCACCCCTCCACTTT. This codes for CASSYSTPGGNSPLHF.

The chain links TRBV28 to TRBJ2-1, with TRBD2 identical over 16 bases. J lost 10 bases, V lost 5 bases, and 5 bases had no gene match. Germline CDR1 and CDR2: MDHEN and SYDVKM. The CDR3 has 15 residues. CDR3 in DNA: TGTGCCAGCAGTCCTCCGGGACTAGCGGGAGGGGAGCAGTTCTTC. This sequence encodes CASSPPGLAGGEQFF.

The chain couples TRBV12-3 or TRBV12-4 to TRBJ1-5; 9 positions match TRBD1. This CDR3 is 15 amino acids long. V gave up 6 bases and J gave up 1 base; unmatched junction bases: 4. The DNA of the CDR3 is TGTGCCAGCAGCTCGGACAGGGGCAGCAATCAGCCCCAGCATTTT. This sequence encodes CASSSDRGSNQPQHF.

This clonotype was counted once. The CDR3, as DNA: TGCAGTGCTAGGGGAACCGGTAACAATCAGCCCCAGCATTTT. Translation gives CSARGTGNNQPQHF. V gene TRBV20-1 combines with J gene TRBJ1-5; D is undetermined. From germline, CDR1 is DFQATT and CDR2 SNEGSKA (reference sequence). V was clipped by 3 bases and J by 3 bases, with 12 bases between them. There are 14 residues in the CDR3.

This clonotype was counted once. This chain uses TRBV20-1 with TRBJ2-6; 9 bases line up with TRBD1. Germline CDR1 reads DFQATT; CDR2 reads SNEGSKA (reference sequence). The CDR3 is 16 residues long. The trim removed 2 bases at V and 2 bases at J, leaving 4 bases unmatched. CDR3 in amino acids: CSARFTGGAGANVLTF. The CDR3 nucleotides read TGCAGTGCTAGATTCACAGGGGGCGCTGGGGCCAACGTCCTGACTTTC.

This chain uses TRBV20-1 with TRBJ1-5; the match to TRBD1 covers 7 bases. This CDR3 has 14 amino acids. Unmatched junction bases numbered 6, after V lost 6 bases and J lost 1 base. Germline CDR1 reads DFQATT; CDR2 reads SNEGSKA (reference sequence). CDR3 residues: CSAKDRVSNQPQHF. The DNA for the CDR3 is TGCAGTGCCAAAGACAGGGTAAGCAATCAGCCCCAGCATTTT.

The chain has TRBV6-1 and TRBJ2-1, with 10 bases identical to TRBD2. The CDR3 sequence is 15 residues long. Germline lookup yields CDR1 MNHNS and CDR2 SASEGT. The junction had 7 bases not matched to a gene; V was cut back by 7 bases and J by 4 bases. The CDR3 spells CASKPAGGGYNEQFF. In DNA form, the CDR3 reads TGTGCCAGCAAACCAGCGGGAGGGGGTTACAATGAGCAGTTCTTC.

In the case of this clonotype: This likely comes from a read error, as the CDR3 has no conserved phenylalanine or tryptophan at its end. The rearrangement uses TRBV15 and TRBJ2-7, with 10 bases that match TRBD1. The CDR3 extends over 14 amino acids. CDR1 and CDR2 (germline): LNHNV, YYDKDF (reference sequence). V gave up 2 bases and J gave up 6 bases; unmatched junction bases: 4. CDR3 sequence: CATSRNRDRGEQYI. The CDR3 DNA reads as TGTGCCACCAGCAGAAACCGGGACAGGGGCGAGCAGTACATC.